The 30 T cell receptor beta chains reported below all come from one sample, sequenced in a study of blood T cell repertoires in COVID-19. Method: immunoSEQ multiplex PCR; TCRdb's copy keeps in-frame clones and lacks some. The sample contains around 160,000 clones, roughly 85% of which appear only once. The sample comprised peripheral blood. The source of these receptors is a woman aged 55-69 years with COVID-19, enrolled during active disease.

This chain joins TRBV7-2 and TRBJ1-2; D might be TRBD1 (6 bases). V was shortened by 5 bases and J by 1 base, with 17 bases between the two germline ends. The CDR3 is made up of 16 amino acids. Germline V gene sequence: CDR1 SGHTA, CDR2 FQGNSA. The CDR3 DNA follows: TGTGCCAGCAGCCAAACCGGGACAAACCATAACTATGGCTACACCTTC. It is translated as CASSQTGTNHNYGYTF.

This chain connects TRBV5-8 to TRBJ2-6, with D possibly matching TRBD2 (5 bases). Germline V gene data show CDR1 as SGHTS and CDR2 as YDEGEE. This CDR3 contains 18 residues. V gave up 1 base and J gave up 0 bases, with 14 bases separating them. The CDR3 DNA follows: TGTGCCAGCAGCTTGAGTTTAGGGAGTCGCTCTGGGGCCAACGTCCTGACTTTC. It codes for CASSLSLGSRSGANVLTF.

The chain links TRBV6-1 to TRBJ2-2; TRBD2 agrees at 10 bases. This CDR3 comprises 17 residues. V lost 0 bases to trimming and J lost 4 bases; unmatched junction nucleotides: 5. The V gene's germline CDR1 is MNHNS and CDR2 SASEGT. The CDR3 nucleotides are TGTGCCAGCAGTGAAGCAGAGCGGGGGGGCCTCACCGGGGAGCTGTTTTTT. Residues: CASSEAERGGLTGELFF.

The chain links TRBV6-5 to TRBJ1-6, with unresolved D. CDR1 is MNHEY, CDR2 SVGAGI, per germline. The CDR3 is 16 amino acids. V shed 4 bases and J shed 7 bases, with 17 bases lying between them. The CDR3 loop reads CASSSLEAPGNSPLHF. CDR3 DNA sequence: TGTGCCAGCAGTTCGTTGGAGGCCCCGGGGAATTCACCCCTCCACTTT.

This clone was detected only a few times. This chain joins TRBV4-2 and TRBJ1-5; 7 positions match TRBD1. Germline lookup yields CDR1 LGHNA and CDR2 YNFKEQ. With V trimmed by 4 bases and J by 5 bases, 14 bases remained unmatched. This CDR3 contains 17 residues. The CDR3 DNA follows: TGTGCCAGCAGCCGAAGAGAGGGGGCGTCGAGCTATCAGCCCCAGCATTTT. This encodes CASSRREGASSYQPQHF.

This chain connects TRBV5-8 to TRBJ1-2; TRBD1 matches 9 bases. Germline values: CDR1 SGHTS, CDR2 YDEGEE. There are 14 residues in the CDR3. Trimming took 4 bases from V and 5 from J; bases not matched to a gene: 6. DNA of the CDR3: TGTGCCAGCAGCGCGGGAGGACAGGGGTATGGCTACACCTTC. Translation: CASSAGGQGYGYTF. Full variable domain (outside the CDR3, taken from reference TRBV5-8 and TRBJ1-2): EAGVTQSPTHLIKTRGQQATLRCSPISGHTSVYWYQQALGLGLQFLLWYDEGEERNRGNFPPRFSGRQFPNYSSELNVNALELEDSALYLCASSAGGQGYGYTFGSGTRLTVV.

The chain combines TRBV24-1 with TRBJ2-5; D possibly corresponds to TRBD2 (6 bases). The germline V and J ends were trimmed by 4 bases and 1 base, with 9 bases remaining between them. The CDR3 spans 14 residues. Per the germline V gene, CDR1 is KGHDR and CDR2 is SFDVKD. DNA of the CDR3: TGTGCCACCAGTGACCCCGGGAGCCAAGAGACCCAGTACTTC. Translated, it gives CATSDPGSQETQYF.

This clone was detected only once. The chain joins TRBV7-9 to TRBJ1-1, with D possibly TRBD1 on 6 matching bases. CDR1 SEHNR and CDR2 FQNEAQ come from the germline V gene (reference sequence). The CDR3 covers 13 residues. Trimming took off 7 bases at V and 6 bases at J, with 15 bases between the two ends. The chain's CDR3 is CASTLGGGSEAFF. The CDR3 DNA reads TGTGCCAGCACCTTGGGGGGCGGCTCTGAAGCTTTCTTT.

CDR3 in amino acids: CASSQDGGGVGNQPQHF. The CDR3 DNA is TGCGCCAGCAGCCAAGATGGAGGGGGCGTTGGCAATCAGCCCCAGCATTTT. The V and J genes are TRBV4-1 and TRBJ1-5; 7 nucleotides line up with TRBD1. V lost 0 bases and J lost 2; bases outside the gene matches: 7. Germline CDR1 and CDR2: MGHRA and YSYEKL. The CDR3 is 17 residues long.

The rearrangement joins TRBV4-1 to TRBJ2-2, with TRBD1 as a possible D gene (6 bases). The V end was cut by 0 bases, the J end by 3 bases, with 11 bases between. The V gene's germline CDR1 is MGHRA and CDR2 YSYEKL. This CDR3 spans 16 amino acids. This CDR3 is CASSQESQGYTGELFF. As DNA, the CDR3 is TGCGCCAGCAGCCAAGAATCCCAGGGGTACACCGGGGAGCTGTTTTTT.

The chain has TRBV4-2 and TRBJ2-4; no clear D gene. The germline V and J ends were trimmed by 4 bases and 3 bases, with 13 bases remaining between them. Per germline, CDR1 LGHNA and CDR2 YNFKEQ. The CDR3 has 15 amino acids. CDR3 DNA sequence: TGTGCCAGCAGCCGCCCCTTATCTAGCAAAAACATTCAGTACTTC. As protein: CASSRPLSSKNIQYF.

The gene calls are TRBV27 and TRBJ2-5; maybe TRBD2 (8 bases). The CDR3 runs 15 residues. The ends were cut back, 6 bases at V and 5 bases at J, with 19 bases in the middle. Germline-derived CDR1 and CDR2 are MNHEY and SMNVEV (reference sequence). CDR3 loop: CASRQARGTRETQYF. CDR3 nucleotide sequence: TGTGCCAGCAGACAAGCCAGGGGGACTAGGGAGACCCAGTACTTC.

The chain uses TRBV7-9 and TRBJ2-7; the match to TRBD1 covers 7 bases. Germline lookup yields CDR1 SEHNR and CDR2 FQNEAQ (reference sequence). V was clipped by 5 bases and J by 1 base; unmatched bases: 11. CDR3 length equals 16 residues. The CDR3 here is CASSEKRQGPSYEQYF. DNA for the CDR3: TGTGCCAGCAGCGAAAAGAGACAGGGCCCTTCCTACGAGCAGTACTTC.

V is TRBV3-1 (or the pseudogene TRBV3-2) and J is TRBJ2-1; D might be TRBD1 (6 bases). Per germline, CDR1 LGHDT and CDR2 YNNKEL (reference sequence). V was cut by 3 bases and J by 4 bases, with 13 bases left in between. This CDR3 is 15 amino acids long. CDR3 residues: CASSQGAGSYNEQFF. The CDR3 coding sequence is TGTGCCAGCAGCCAGGGGGCAGGATCATACAATGAGCAGTTCTTC.

This clone came up once. This chain links TRBV5-1 with TRBJ1-4, with a possible D match to TRBD1 (5 bases). This CDR3 spans 16 amino acids. The germline V and J ends were trimmed by 3 bases and 7 bases, with 19 bases remaining between them. Germline lookup yields CDR1 SGHRS and CDR2 YFSETQ. In DNA form, the CDR3 reads TGCGCCAGCAGCTCCTCTGCCGGACAAGGTGCTGAAAAACTGTTTTTT. It codes for CASSSSAGQGAEKLFF.

The CDR3 DNA reads TGTGCCAGTAGTCTGGGGGCAAAGTATGGCTACACCTTC. This sequence encodes CASSLGAKYGYTF. J is TRBJ1-2 and V is TRBV19; TRBD1 might be the D (6 bases). Germline assignment: CDR1 LNHDA and CDR2 SQIVND (reference sequence). The CDR3 loop spans 13 amino acids. V shed 5 bases and J shed 5 bases, with 12 bases lying between them.

The rearrangement joins TRBV19 to TRBJ1-2; D perhaps matches TRBD1 (5 bases). The CDR3 covers 15 residues. The V and J ends lost 0 bases and 7 bases respectively, with 15 bases between them. CDR1 is LNHDA, CDR2 SQIVND, per germline (reference sequence). Here the CDR3 reads CASSIDARQFGGYTF. In nucleotides, the CDR3 is TGTGCCAGTAGTATAGACGCGAGACAGTTTGGTGGCTACACCTTC.

V is TRBV20-1 and J is TRBJ1-1; D may be TRBD1 (5 bases). This CDR3 has 14 residues. Per germline, CDR1 DFQATT and CDR2 SNEGSKA (reference sequence). V shed 3 bases and J shed 5 bases, with 16 bases lying between them. CDR3 coding DNA: TGCAGTGCTAGTCCGGGGGTCGGTCGTACTGAAGCTTTCTTT. Protein: CSASPGVGRTEAFF.

The chain employs TRBV10-3 and TRBJ2-1, with a tentative D call TRBD1 (6 bases). This CDR3 is built from 15 residues. Per germline, CDR1 ENHRY and CDR2 SYGVKD. V was pared by 10 bases and J by 8 bases, with 24 bases between. CDR3 in amino acids: CATAQPKGDLDEQFF. The CDR3 nucleotides read TGTGCCACCGCACAACCGAAGGGGGATTTGGATGAGCAGTTCTTC.

The chain recombines TRBV13 with TRBJ2-1; TRBD1 agrees at 9 bases. V lost 3 bases to trimming and J lost 3 bases; unmatched junction nucleotides: 9. The CDR3 totals 17 residues. The germline V gene encodes CDR1 PRHDT and CDR2 FYEKMQ (reference sequence). CDR3 loop: CASSFFRTGVDYNEQFF. CDR3 nucleotides: TGTGCCAGCAGCTTCTTCAGGACAGGGGTGGACTACAATGAGCAGTTCTTC.

The chain links TRBV6-2 or TRBV6-3 to TRBJ2-7; D might be TRBD2 (5 bases). Between the trimmed V and J ends, which lost 1 base and 3 bases, there was a span of 7 bases. Germline V gene data show CDR1 as MNHEY and CDR2 as SVGEGT. There are 13 residues in the CDR3. DNA of the CDR3: TGTGCCAGCAGTTACTACGGAGGCTACGAGCAGTACTTC. It specifies CASSYYGGYEQYF.

The chain is built from TRBV15 and TRBJ2-1; 7 bases agree with TRBD2. The V gene's germline CDR1 is LNHNV and CDR2 YYDKDF (reference sequence). CDR3 length equals 16 residues. Trimming took 0 bases from V and 7 from J; bases not matched to a gene: 9. For the CDR3, the DNA is TGTGCCACCAGCAGAGAGGGCGGGAGTATGGGGAATGAGCAGTTCTTC. Translation: CATSREGGSMGNEQFF.

The chain joins TRBV19 to TRBJ2-7; 7 nucleotides align to TRBD1. The CDR3 is made up of 16 amino acids. Germline assignment: CDR1 LNHDA and CDR2 SQIVND (reference sequence). V lost 6 bases to trimming and J lost 2 bases; unmatched junction nucleotides: 13. The CDR3 sequence: CASRPSPTGITYEQYF. The CDR3 DNA sequence: TGTGCCAGTAGACCATCCCCGACAGGGATAACCTACGAGCAGTACTTC.

This clone was recorded a few times. V and J are TRBV2 and TRBJ1-4, with 7 bases identical to TRBD1. This CDR3 is 18 amino acids long. CDR1 and CDR2 (germline): SNHLY, FYNNEI. Trimming removed 7 bases from V and 2 bases from J; junction bases left unmatched: 16. CDR3 DNA: TGTGCCAGCACCCTGGGGGACAGTCCTCGAGGGACTAATGAAAAACTGTTTTTT. Translation gives CASTLGDSPRGTNEKLFF.

The chain carries TRBV9 and TRBJ2-3; a weak D match, TRBD1 (5 bases). Germline CDR1 is SGDLS and CDR2 is YYNGEE. The CDR3 runs to 15 residues. Trimming stripped 0 bases from V and 6 bases from J, with 14 bases between. The chain's CDR3 is CASSVVGAIGDTQYF. The CDR3 nucleotides read TGTGCCAGCAGCGTAGTTGGGGCTATTGGTGATACGCAGTATTTT.

The chain uses TRBV6-5 and TRBJ1-2; 7 bases are shared with TRBD1. Germline V lookup: CDR1 MNHEY, CDR2 SVGAGI. Losses at the gene ends were 6 bases for V and 2 bases for J; bases not matched to a gene: 6. The CDR3 length is 14 residues. CDR3 nucleotide sequence: TGTGCCAGCAGGGGGACAGACATCAACTATGGCTACACCTTC. It yields the protein CASRGTDINYGYTF.

The chain carries TRBV7-9 and TRBJ1-5, with 7 bases that match TRBD1. Germline trimming cut 4 bases from V and 7 bases from J; bases unmatched to any gene: 7. The CDR3 has 14 residues. Per the germline V gene, CDR1 is SEHNR and CDR2 is FQNEAQ (reference sequence). CDR3 region: CASSSDRDRQPQHF. CDR3 nucleotides: TGTGCCAGCAGCTCTGACAGGGACCGCCAGCCCCAGCATTTT.

In this sample, this clone turned up a few times. V is TRBV2 and J is TRBJ2-7; the match to TRBD1 covers 9 bases. Trimming took 6 bases from V and 6 from J; bases not matched to a gene: 9. The germline V gene has CDR1 SNHLY and CDR2 FYNNEI. This CDR3 is built from 14 residues. The CDR3: CASSQQGASGEQYF. CDR3 nucleotides: TGTGCCAGCAGCCAACAGGGGGCTAGTGGCGAGCAGTACTTC.

CDR3 region: CASRHDTGDVSPLHF. The CDR3 DNA reads TGTGCCAGCAGACATGACACAGGGGATGTTTCACCCCTCCACTTT. The rearrangement joins TRBV2 to TRBJ1-6, with 7 positions matching TRBD1. In germline, CDR1 is SNHLY, CDR2 FYNNEI. V was clipped by 6 bases and J by 9 bases; unmatched bases: 11. This CDR3 spans 15 amino acids.

The chain employs TRBV12-3 or TRBV12-4 and TRBJ1-2; no reliable D call. This CDR3 comprises 12 residues. Deletions cut 3 bases from V and 9 bases from J, with 11 bases between. The CDR3 protein is CASSFLLGSYTF. The CDR3 nucleotides read TGTGCCAGCAGTTTCCTACTAGGGAGCTACACCTTC.